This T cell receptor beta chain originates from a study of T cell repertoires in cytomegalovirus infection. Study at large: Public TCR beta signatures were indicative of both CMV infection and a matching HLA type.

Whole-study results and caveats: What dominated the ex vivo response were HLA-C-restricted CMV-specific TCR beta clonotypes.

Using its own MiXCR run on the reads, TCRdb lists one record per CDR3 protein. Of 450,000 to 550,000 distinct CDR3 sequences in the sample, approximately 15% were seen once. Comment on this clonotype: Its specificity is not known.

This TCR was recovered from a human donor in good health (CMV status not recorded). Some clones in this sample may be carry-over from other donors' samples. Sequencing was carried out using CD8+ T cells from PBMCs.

CDR3 nucleotide sequence: TGTGCCAGCAGCTTTTGGGAACTTGAGTCTGGAAACACCATATATTTT. This translates into CASSFWELESGNTIYF. The chain uses TRBV11-2 and TRBJ1-3; D gene ambiguous. The CDR3 is 16 amino acids. Trimming removed 3 bases at V and 1 base at J, with 13 bases between. Germline values: CDR1 SGHAT, CDR2 FQNNGV.